A single TCR beta chain is shown here with its context. It has no known antigen specificity. No base quality values were provided; no much bigger clone lies one nucleotide off. These data come from a study of blood T cell repertoires in COVID-19 (dated by TCRdb to the early 2020s). With respect to the entire study: The collaborator samples originated in the United States, Italy and Spain and spanned the acute and convalescent phases of COVID-19. The prospective study material was composed of cDNA or gDNA derived from T cells, B-cell-depleted T cells, or PBMCs. Subjects who had been exposed to COVID-19, were actively infected with it, or had recovered from it provided the deeply sampled blood TCRbeta repertoires that made up the dataset. The repertoires were made available in a free public database intended to serve as a resource for research on the immune response to SARS-CoV-2. The samples were drawn from the first 160 participants of the ongoing ImmuneRACE study and from 950 to 1,500 subjects provided by 6 global collaborators. Sample metadata almost always included a de-identified subject ID, COVID-19 status, age in years and sex. Where available, HLA class I and class II types were obtained from metadata supplied by the sample provider rather than from assay-based typing. Paper-wide results and their limitations: How much clinical and demographic metadata was included differed by source and by participant, and the metadata was provided uncurated.

The immunoSEQ Assay, a bias-controlled multiplex PCR, was used to amplify TCRbeta CDR3 regions from genomic DNA. Per the source publication's procedure: Nucleated cell counts per sample were estimated from amplification of reference gene primers within the assay. To quantify the absolute abundance of each unique TCRbeta CDR3 rearrangement, sequence reads were collapsed and filtered. For each sample, productive Simpson clonality was calculated as the square root of Simpson's diversity index across productive rearrangements. What TCRdb holds here is the immuneACCESS table cut down to in-frame rearrangements. Part of the clones is not present; checked against another copy, under half of the missing clones reflect an unresolved V gene, and the others are unexplained. V and J calls and clone size are given by that table; D and trimming were obtained from the DNA. Recorded for this sample are 68,000 or so clones; more than 80% of them occurred a single time. Roughly 2.8% of the sample is held by the ten biggest clonotypes.

Each collaborating institution followed its own protocols to collect whole blood in K2EDTA tubes. For TCRbeta analysis, collaborators shipped samples in one of three forms: frozen whole blood, isolated PBMCs, or DNA extracted from either of those sample types. The clonotype comes from a man between 45 and 60 years old with acute or convalescent COVID-19. Material: peripheral blood.

The bases are TGTGCCAGCAGCGTAGGGACTAGCGAACACAATGAGCAGTTCTTC. Its coded protein is CASSVGTSEHNEQFF. The chain is assembled from TRBV9 and TRBJ2-1, and 9 bases in between align with TRBD2. The CDR3 sequence holds 15 residues, the cysteine and phenylalanine included. Here the CDR3 DNA is all that survives: 45 bases in frame from base 1. In the germline V gene, CDR1 corresponds to SGDLS and CDR2 to YYNGEE. Trimming accounts for 0 bases at V and 5 bases at J, while the number of junction bases matched to no gene is 3.